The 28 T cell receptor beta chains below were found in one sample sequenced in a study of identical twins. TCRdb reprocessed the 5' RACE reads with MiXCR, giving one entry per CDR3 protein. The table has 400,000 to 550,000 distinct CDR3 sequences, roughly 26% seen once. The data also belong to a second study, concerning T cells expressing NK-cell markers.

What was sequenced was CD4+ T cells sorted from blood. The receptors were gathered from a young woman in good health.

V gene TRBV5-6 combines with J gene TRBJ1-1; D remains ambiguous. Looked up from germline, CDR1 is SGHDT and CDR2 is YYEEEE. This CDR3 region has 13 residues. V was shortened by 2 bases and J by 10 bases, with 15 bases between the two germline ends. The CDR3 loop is CASSFRSVEGAFF. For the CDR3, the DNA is TGTGCCAGCAGCTTCCGGTCTGTCGAGGGAGCTTTCTTT.

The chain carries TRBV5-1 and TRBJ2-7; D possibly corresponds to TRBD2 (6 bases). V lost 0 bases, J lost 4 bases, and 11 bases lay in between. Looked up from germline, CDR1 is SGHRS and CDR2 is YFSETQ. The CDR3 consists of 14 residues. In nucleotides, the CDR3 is TGCGCCAGCAGCTTGGCCGCGGGGAAATACGAGCAGTACTTC. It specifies CASSLAAGKYEQYF.

The CDR3 DNA reads as TGTGCCATCTCCCGTGACGAGACCTACGAGCAGTACTTC. This encodes CAISRDETYEQYF. This chain joins TRBV10-3 and TRBJ2-7; no definite D call. The CDR3 runs to 13 residues. Looked up from germline, CDR1 is ENHRY and CDR2 is SYGVKD. The ends were cut back, 8 bases at V and 2 bases at J, with 13 bases in the middle.

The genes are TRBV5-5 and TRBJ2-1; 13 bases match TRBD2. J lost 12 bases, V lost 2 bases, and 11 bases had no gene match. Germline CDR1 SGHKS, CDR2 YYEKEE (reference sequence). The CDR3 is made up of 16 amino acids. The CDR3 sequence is CASSFGLGTSGIGQFF. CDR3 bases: TGTGCCAGCAGCTTCGGACTGGGGACTAGCGGGATAGGGCAGTTCTTC.

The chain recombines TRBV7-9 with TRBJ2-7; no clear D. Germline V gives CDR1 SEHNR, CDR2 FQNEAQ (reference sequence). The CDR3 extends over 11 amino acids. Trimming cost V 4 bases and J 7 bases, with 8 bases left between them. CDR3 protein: CASSCGREQYF. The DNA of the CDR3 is TGTGCCAGCAGCTGCGGTCGGGAGCAGTACTTC.

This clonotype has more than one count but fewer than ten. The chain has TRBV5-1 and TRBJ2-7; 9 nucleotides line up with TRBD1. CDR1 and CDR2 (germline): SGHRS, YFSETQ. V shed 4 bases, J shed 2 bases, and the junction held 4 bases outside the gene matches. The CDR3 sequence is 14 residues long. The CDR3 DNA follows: TGCGCCAGCAGCATCGGACAGGGGACCTACGAGCAGTACTTC. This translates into CASSIGQGTYEQYF.

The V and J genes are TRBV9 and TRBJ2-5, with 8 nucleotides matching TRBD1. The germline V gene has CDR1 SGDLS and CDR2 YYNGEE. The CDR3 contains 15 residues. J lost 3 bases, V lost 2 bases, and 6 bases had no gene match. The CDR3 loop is CASSVTGVVKETQYF. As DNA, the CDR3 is TGTGCCAGCAGCGTGACAGGGGTCGTTAAAGAGACCCAGTACTTC. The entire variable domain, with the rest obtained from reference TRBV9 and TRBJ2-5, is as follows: DSGVTQTPKHLITATGQRVTLRCSPRSGDLSVYWYQQSLDQGLQFLIQYYNGEERAKGNILERFSAQQFPDLHSELNLSSLELGDSALYFCASSVTGVVKETQYFGPGTRLLVL.

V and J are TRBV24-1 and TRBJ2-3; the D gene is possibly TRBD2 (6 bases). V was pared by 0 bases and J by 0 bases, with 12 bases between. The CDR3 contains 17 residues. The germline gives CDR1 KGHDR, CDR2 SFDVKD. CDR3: CATSDLGRGLSTDTQYF. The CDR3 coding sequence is TGTGCCACCAGTGATTTGGGTCGGGGACTTAGCACAGATACGCAGTATTTT.

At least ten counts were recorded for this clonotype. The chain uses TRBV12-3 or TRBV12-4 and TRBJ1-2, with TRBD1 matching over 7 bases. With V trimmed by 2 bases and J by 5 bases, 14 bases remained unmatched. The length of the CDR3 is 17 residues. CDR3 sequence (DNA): TGTGCCAGCAGTTTAAGACAGGGAGGATATGGTCGGTATGGCTACACCTTC. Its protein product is CASSLRQGGYGRYGYTF.

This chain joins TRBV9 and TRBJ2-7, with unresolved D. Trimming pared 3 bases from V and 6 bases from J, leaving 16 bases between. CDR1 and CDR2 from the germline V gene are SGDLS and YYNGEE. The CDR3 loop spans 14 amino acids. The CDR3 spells CASSGTLLGGEQYF. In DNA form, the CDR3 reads TGTGCCAGCAGCGGAACATTACTGGGCGGCGAGCAGTACTTC.

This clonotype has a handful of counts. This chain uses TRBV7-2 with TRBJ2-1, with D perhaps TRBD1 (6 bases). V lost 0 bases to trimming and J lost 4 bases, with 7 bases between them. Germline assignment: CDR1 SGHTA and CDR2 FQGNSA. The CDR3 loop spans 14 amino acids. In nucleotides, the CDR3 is TGTGCCAGCAGCTTAGCCCAGGGGTACAATGAGCAGTTCTTC. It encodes CASSLAQGYNEQFF.

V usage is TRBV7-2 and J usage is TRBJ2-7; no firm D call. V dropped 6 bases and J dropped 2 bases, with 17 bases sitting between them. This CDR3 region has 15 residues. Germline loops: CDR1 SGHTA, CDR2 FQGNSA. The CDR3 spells CASSIALGLTYEQYF. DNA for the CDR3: TGTGCCAGCAGTATCGCGCTGGGCCTTACCTACGAGCAGTACTTC.

The CDR3: CASIRREGTDTQYF. Written as DNA, the CDR3 is TGTGCCAGCATTCGGCGGGAGGGCACAGATACGCAGTATTTT. The V call is TRBV6-1, the J call TRBJ2-3; 8 positions agree with TRBD2. This CDR3 is 14 amino acids long. Germline assignment: CDR1 MNHNS and CDR2 SASEGT. Unmatched junction bases numbered 4, after V lost 7 bases and J lost 1 base.

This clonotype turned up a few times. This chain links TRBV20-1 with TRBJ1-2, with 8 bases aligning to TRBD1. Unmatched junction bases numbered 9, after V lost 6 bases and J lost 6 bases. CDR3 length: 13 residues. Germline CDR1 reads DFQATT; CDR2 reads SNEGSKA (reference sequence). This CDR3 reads CSAHSPGGDGYTF. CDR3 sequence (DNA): TGCAGTGCGCATTCGCCAGGGGGCGATGGCTACACCTTC.

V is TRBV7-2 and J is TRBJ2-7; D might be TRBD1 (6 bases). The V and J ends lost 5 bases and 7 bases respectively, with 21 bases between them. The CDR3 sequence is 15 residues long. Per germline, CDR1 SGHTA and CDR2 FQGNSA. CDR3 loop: CASSLWTQGRAEQYF. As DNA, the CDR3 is TGTGCCAGCAGCCTGTGGACACAGGGTCGGGCAGAGCAGTACTTC. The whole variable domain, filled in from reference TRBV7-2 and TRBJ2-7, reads GAGVSQSPSNKVTEKGKDVELRCDPISGHTALYWYRQSLGQGLEFLIYFQGNSAPDKSGLPSDRFSAERTGGSVSTLTIQRTQQEDSAVYLCASSLWTQGRAEQYFGPGTRLTVT.

CDR3 loop: CAWGDRGAFF. The CDR3 DNA reads TGTGCCTGGGGGGACAGAGGTGCGTTCTTC. This chain connects TRBV30 to TRBJ2-1; 7 bases are a match to TRBD1. V was clipped by 5 bases and J by 15 bases; unmatched bases: 7. This CDR3 comprises 10 residues. Germline CDR1 reads GTSNPN; CDR2 reads SVGIG (reference sequence).

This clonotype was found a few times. DNA of the CDR3: TGTGCTAGTGCCTCACACCGGCGTAGCTCCTACAATGAGCAGTTCTTC. Translation: CASASHRRSSYNEQFF. The rearrangement joins TRBV12-5 to TRBJ2-1; no definite D call. Germline V lookup: CDR1 LGHNT, CDR2 FRNRAP. This CDR3 has 16 residues. Trimming removed 7 bases at V and 0 bases at J, with 16 bases between.

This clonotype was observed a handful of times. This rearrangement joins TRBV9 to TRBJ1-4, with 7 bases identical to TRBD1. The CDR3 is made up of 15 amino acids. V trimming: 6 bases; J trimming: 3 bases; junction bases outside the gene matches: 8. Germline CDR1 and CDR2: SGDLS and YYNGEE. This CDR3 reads CASTRGADPNEKLFF. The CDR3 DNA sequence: TGTGCCAGCACCAGGGGGGCTGACCCTAATGAAAAACTGTTTTTT.

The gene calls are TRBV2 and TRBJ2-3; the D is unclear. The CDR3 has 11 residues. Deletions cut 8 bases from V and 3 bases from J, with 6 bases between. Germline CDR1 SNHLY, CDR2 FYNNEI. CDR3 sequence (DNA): TGTGCCAGCGGAAGAACAGATACGCAGTATTTT. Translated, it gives CASGRTDTQYF.

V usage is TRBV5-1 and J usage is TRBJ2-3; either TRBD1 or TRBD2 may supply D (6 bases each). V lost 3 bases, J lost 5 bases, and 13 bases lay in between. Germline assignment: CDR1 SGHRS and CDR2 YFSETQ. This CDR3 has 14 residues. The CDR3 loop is CASSSGAPGDTQYF. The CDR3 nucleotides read TGCGCCAGCAGCTCGGGGGCCCCGGGAGATACGCAGTATTTT.

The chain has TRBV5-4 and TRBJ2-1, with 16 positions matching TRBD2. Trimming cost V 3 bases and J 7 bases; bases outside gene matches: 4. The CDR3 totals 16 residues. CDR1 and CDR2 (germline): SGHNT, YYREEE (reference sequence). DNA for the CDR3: TGTGCCAGCAGCTGGGGACTAGCGGGAGGGCCGAATGAGCAGTTCTTC. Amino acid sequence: CASSWGLAGGPNEQFF.

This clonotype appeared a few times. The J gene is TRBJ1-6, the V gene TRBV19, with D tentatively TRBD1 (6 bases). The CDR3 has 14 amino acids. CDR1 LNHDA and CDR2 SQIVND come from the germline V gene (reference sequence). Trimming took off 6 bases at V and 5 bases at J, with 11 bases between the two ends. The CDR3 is CASRGGQHNSPLHF. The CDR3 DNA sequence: TGTGCCAGTAGAGGTGGACAGCATAATTCACCCCTCCACTTT.

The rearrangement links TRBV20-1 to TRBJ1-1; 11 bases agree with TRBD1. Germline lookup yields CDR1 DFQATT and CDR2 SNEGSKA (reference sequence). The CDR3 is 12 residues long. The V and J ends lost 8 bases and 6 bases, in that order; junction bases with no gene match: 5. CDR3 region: CSSRDRGSEAFF. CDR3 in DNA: TGCAGTTCACGGGACAGGGGGTCTGAAGCTTTCTTT.

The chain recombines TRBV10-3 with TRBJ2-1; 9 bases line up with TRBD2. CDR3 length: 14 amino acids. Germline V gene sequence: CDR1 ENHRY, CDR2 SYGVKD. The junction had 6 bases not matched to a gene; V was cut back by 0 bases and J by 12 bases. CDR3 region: CAISESAGGHVQFF. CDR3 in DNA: TGTGCCATCAGTGAGTCGGCGGGGGGGCATGTGCAGTTCTTC.

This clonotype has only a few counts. In nucleotides, the CDR3 is TGTGCCAGCAGCTTAGGGGAGACAGATACGCAGTATTTT. Encoded protein: CASSLGETDTQYF. The rearrangement joins TRBV11-3 to TRBJ2-3; TRBD2 might be the D (5 bases). The CDR3 length is 13 residues. Trimming took 1 base from V and 3 from J, leaving 5 bases between them. Per germline, CDR1 SGHNT and CDR2 YENEEA. The complete variable domain, with remaining parts taken from reference TRBV11-3 and TRBJ2-3, reads EAGVVQSPRYKIIEKKQPVAFWCNPISGHNTLYWYLQNLGQGPELLIRYENEEAVDDSQLPKDRFSAERLKGVDSTLKIQPAELGDSAVYLCASSLGETDTQYFGPGTRLTVL.

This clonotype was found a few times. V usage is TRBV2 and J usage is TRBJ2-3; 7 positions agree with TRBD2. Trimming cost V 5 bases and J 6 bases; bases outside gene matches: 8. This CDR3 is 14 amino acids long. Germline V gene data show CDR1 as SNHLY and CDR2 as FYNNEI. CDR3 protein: CASSKDIGRDTQYF. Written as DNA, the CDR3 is TGTGCCAGCAGTAAGGACATCGGGAGGGATACGCAGTATTTT.

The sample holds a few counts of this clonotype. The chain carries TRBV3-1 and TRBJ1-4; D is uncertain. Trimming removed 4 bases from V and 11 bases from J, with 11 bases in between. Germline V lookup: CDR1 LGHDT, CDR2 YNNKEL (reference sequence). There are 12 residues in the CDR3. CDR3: CASSLRGRKLFF. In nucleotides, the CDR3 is TGTGCCAGCAGCCTCCGTGGGAGGAAACTGTTTTTT.

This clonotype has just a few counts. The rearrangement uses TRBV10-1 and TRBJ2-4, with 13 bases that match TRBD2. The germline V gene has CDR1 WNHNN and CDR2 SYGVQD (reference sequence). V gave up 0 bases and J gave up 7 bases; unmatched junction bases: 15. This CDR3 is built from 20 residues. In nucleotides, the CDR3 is TGCGCCAGCAGTGAGTCCCCCCCGGGACTAGCGGGGACAGGTTTGAACATTCAGTACTTC. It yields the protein CASSESPPGLAGTGLNIQYF.